The clone carrying this T cell receptor (beta chain) was seen only a few times. No antigen is known for it. From the reads, TCRdb called clonotypes with MiXCR, one entry per CDR3 protein. The sample carries 35,000 or so distinct CDR3 sequences, about 52% recorded once. This entry is derived from a study of T cell repertoires in cytomegalovirus infection. Study-level background: Carrying CMV and the relevant HLA type showed in public TCR beta signatures. Study outcomes and limitations: Identification of carriers of CMV plus the relevant HLA was achieved through cumulative public TCR beta family frequency. Dominant in the ex vivo response were TCR beta clonotypes restricted by HLA-C and specific for CMV.

This CDR3 is 16 amino acids long. Trimming at V came to 2 bases and at J to 2 bases, leaving 6 bases not matched to a gene. This TCR was recovered from a human donor in good health (CMV status not recorded). Some clones in this sample may be carry-over from other donors' samples. This specimen was CD8+ T cells from cultured PBMCs, taken from culture after CMV antigen stimulation. The J gene is TRBJ1-5, the V gene TRBV12-3 or TRBV12-4; TRBD1 matches at 7 bases. CDR3 amino acids: CASSLWQGEGNQPQHF. In nucleotides, the CDR3 is TGTGCCAGCAGTTTATGGCAGGGGGAAGGCAATCAGCCCCAGCATTTT.